The 24 T cell receptor beta chains below come from one sample, sequenced in a study of beta chain features in type 1 diabetes. The investigators reverse transcribed all of the isolated RNA, so they sequenced expressed TCRB transcripts. Generated by immunoSEQ multiplex PCR, the TCRdb table keeps only in-frame clones and is missing some. The table has about 220,000 clones, roughly a tenth seen once. The sequenced sample was central memory CD4+ T cells from blood. The receptors come from a man aged 18 to 35 in good health.

This sequence joins TRBV5-1 and TRBJ2-1; 10 nucleotides line up with TRBD2. Trimming at V came to 4 bases and at J to 10 bases, leaving 11 bases not matched to a gene. Germline CDR1 is SGHRS and CDR2 is YFSETQ. The CDR3 is 15 amino acids. The CDR3 loop reads CASSQLAGTRGEQFF. The CDR3 DNA reads TGCGCCAGCAGCCAACTAGCGGGGACCCGAGGGGAGCAGTTCTTC.

This clone came up many times. The chain uses TRBV21-1 and TRBJ2-7; whether TRBD1, the table's D call, matches the DNA was not checked. TRBV21-1 is flagged as a pseudogene. The CDR3 totals 14 residues. CDR3 amino acids: CASSKLGDTYEQYF. The CDR3 DNA is TGTGCCAGCAGCAAACTGGGGGACACCTACGAGCAGTACTTC.

The rearrangement links TRBV11-1 to TRBJ2-1, with 11 positions matching TRBD2. Trimming cost V 2 bases and J 7 bases; bases outside gene matches: 7. Germline V CDR1 and CDR2: SGHAT, FQDESV (reference sequence). This CDR3 region has 16 residues. The CDR3 spells CASSLLLAGDTNEQFF. CDR3 DNA sequence: TGTGCCAGCAGCTTATTACTAGCGGGGGATACAAATGAGCAGTTCTTC.

The chain combines TRBV7-8 with TRBJ2-7, with no clear D. V shed 4 bases and J shed 1 base, with 11 bases lying between them. Germline V CDR1 and CDR2: SGHVS, FQNEAQ. The CDR3 runs 14 residues. In DNA form, the CDR3 reads TGTGCCAGCAGCTCCTTTCAGCTTTCCTACGAGCAGTACTTC. It is translated as CASSSFQLSYEQYF.

The V and J genes are TRBV14 and TRBJ1-2, with TRBD1 matching over 9 bases. V was clipped by 4 bases and J by 4 bases; unmatched bases: 4. This CDR3 region has 14 residues. Germline V gene lookup returns CDR1 SGHDN and CDR2 FVKESK. The CDR3 here is CASSRDRAGYGYTF. The CDR3 nucleotides read TGTGCCAGCAGCCGGGACAGGGCGGGCTATGGCTACACCTTC.

This clone was counted between two and nine times. V gene TRBV5-1 combines with J gene TRBJ1-1; D ambiguous. The CDR3 loop spans 14 amino acids. The germline V and J ends were trimmed by 1 base and 1 base, with 8 bases remaining between them. CDR1 is SGHRS, CDR2 YFSETQ, per germline. The CDR3 region is CASSLIDTNTEAFF. Written as DNA, the CDR3 is TGCGCCAGCAGCTTGATAGACACGAACACTGAAGCTTTCTTT.

This clone was observed a handful of times. The chain carries TRBV5-1 and TRBJ2-4; D perhaps matches TRBD1 (5 bases). V lost 1 base and J lost 2, with 13 bases in between. The CDR3 sequence is 16 residues long. Looked up from germline, CDR1 is SGHRS and CDR2 is YFSETQ. The CDR3 sequence is CASSLSTEATKNIQYF. In DNA form, the CDR3 reads TGCGCCAGCAGCTTGTCGACAGAGGCAACCAAAAACATTCAGTACTTC.

This clone turned up a few times. The V gene is TRBV18, the J gene TRBJ2-1; D possibly corresponds to TRBD1 (6 bases). The CDR3 has 15 amino acids. Trimming removed 1 base at V and 4 bases at J, with 11 bases between. Germline assignment: CDR1 KGHSH and CDR2 LQKENI. CDR3: CASSPLGTTYNEQFF. DNA of the CDR3: TGTGCCAGCTCACCACTGGGGACAACTTACAATGAGCAGTTCTTC.

This clone was observed a handful of times. CDR3 sequence: CASSSNWGNEQFF. In DNA, the CDR3 is TGTGCCAGCAGCTCAAACTGGGGGAATGAGCAGTTCTTC. The rearrangement joins TRBV9 to TRBJ2-1; D may be TRBD1 or TRBD2 (5 bases each). The CDR3 consists of 13 residues. The V end was cut by 4 bases, the J end by 7 bases, with 12 bases between. Looked up from germline, CDR1 is SGDLS and CDR2 is YYNGEE. Drawing the rest from reference TRBV9 and TRBJ2-1, the complete variable domain is DSGVTQTPKHLITATGQRVTLRCSPRSGDLSVYWYQQSLDQGLQFLIQYYNGEERAKGNILERFSAQQFPDLHSELNLSSLELGDSALYFCASSSNWGNEQFFGPGTRLTVL.

Concerning this clone: One end of the junction is discordant with germline, which a read error may explain. The chain uses TRBV27 and TRBJ2-6; perhaps D is TRBD1 or TRBD2 (5 bases each). The CDR3 is 17 residues long. Germline lookup yields CDR1 MNHEY and CDR2 SMNVEV (reference sequence). In DNA form, the CDR3 reads TGTGCCAGCAGTTCGCCCCCTCGTAGCTCCGGGGCCAACGGCCTGACTTTC. As protein: CASSSPPRSSGANGLTF.

As regards this clone: Possible read error: a much larger clone is one base away. Other DNA variants within this sample encode the same CDR3. V is TRBV19 and J is TRBJ2-6; D not certain. This CDR3 contains 11 residues. Germline loops: CDR1 LNHDA, CDR2 SQIVND (reference sequence). Trimming cost V 8 bases and J 4 bases, with 3 bases left between them. CDR3 residues: CASGGANVLTF. The CDR3 DNA sequence: TGTGCCAGTGGGGGGGCCAACGTCCTGACTTTC.

The chain carries TRBV7-9 and TRBJ2-7, with D maybe TRBD2 (6 bases). The germline V gene encodes CDR1 SEHNR and CDR2 FQNEAQ (reference sequence). V dropped 5 bases and J dropped 5 bases, with 13 bases sitting between them. The CDR3 is 13 residues long. This CDR3 is CASSPRLVHEQYF. CDR3 sequence (DNA): TGTGCCAGCAGCCCTCGACTAGTTCACGAGCAGTACTTC.

This clone was observed a handful of times. The chain recombines TRBV5-1 with TRBJ2-1, with a tentative D call TRBD2 (6 bases). The CDR3 loop spans 12 amino acids. Germline-derived CDR1 and CDR2 are SGHRS and YFSETQ. V was clipped by 5 bases and J by 9 bases, with 12 bases between them. For the CDR3, the DNA is TGCGCCAGCAGGGGACTGGGTCTTGAGCAGTTCTTC. Encoded protein: CASRGLGLEQFF.

The J gene is TRBJ2-7, the V gene TRBV23-1; D uncertain. TRBV23-1 is marked as an open reading frame, function uncertain. The CDR3 runs to 14 residues. The V and J ends lost 5 bases and 0 bases respectively, with 11 bases between them. CDR3 DNA: TGCGCCAGCAGTTCCAGCCCAAGCTCCTACGAGCAGTACTTC. Its protein is CASSSSPSSYEQYF.

This rearrangement joins TRBV2 to TRBJ2-7; D remains unclear. The germline V gene has CDR1 SNHLY and CDR2 FYNNEI. V lost 6 bases to trimming and J lost 4 bases, with 10 bases between them. The CDR3 runs to 12 residues. The chain's CDR3 is CASSRQIYEQYF. The CDR3 region has the DNA TGTGCCAGCAGCCGCCAGATATACGAGCAGTACTTC.

This clone turned up a few times. The chain couples TRBV5-1 to TRBJ2-7; D call uncertain. This CDR3 comprises 14 residues. Trimming stripped 0 bases from V and 6 bases from J, with 13 bases between. Germline CDR1 and CDR2: SGHRS and YFSETQ. CDR3 protein: CASSLADPSLEQYF. The CDR3, as DNA: TGCGCCAGCAGCTTGGCCGATCCCTCCCTCGAGCAGTACTTC.

The rearrangement joins TRBV11-2 to TRBJ2-1; D is unresolved. CDR1 and CDR2 from the germline V gene are SGHAT and FQNNGV. V was trimmed by 5 bases and J by 13 bases, leaving 15 bases between them. The CDR3 sequence is 12 residues long. CDR3 loop: CASSIEDGSQFF. CDR3 in DNA: TGTGCCAGCAGCATTGAGGATGGGTCCCAGTTCTTC.

This clone has only a few counts. The chain employs TRBV7-9 and TRBJ1-4; D ambiguous. The CDR3 extends over 15 amino acids. V shed 4 bases and J shed 2 bases, with 11 bases lying between them. Germline assignment: CDR1 SEHNR and CDR2 FQNEAQ (reference sequence). CDR3 loop: CASSSKSFTNEKLFF. The CDR3 DNA reads TGTGCCAGCAGCTCCAAAAGCTTCACTAATGAAAAACTGTTTTTT.

The table lists this clone with a few counts. The chain combines TRBV7-9 with TRBJ2-1; 16 positions agree with TRBD2. The CDR3 consists of 18 residues. With V trimmed by 5 bases and J by 1 base, 5 bases remained unmatched. CDR1 is SEHNR, CDR2 FQNEAQ, per germline (reference sequence). The CDR3 spells CASSPGTSGRDSYNEQFF. The DNA of the CDR3 is TGTGCCAGCAGCCCAGGGACTAGCGGGAGGGATTCCTACAATGAGCAGTTCTTC.

The sample holds many counts of this clone. V is TRBV30 and J is TRBJ2-5; 7 nucleotides match TRBD1. The V gene end was trimmed by 5 bases and the J gene end by 5 bases; junction bases not matched to a gene: 8. The germline V gene encodes CDR1 GTSNPN and CDR2 SVGIG (reference sequence). The CDR3 totals 13 residues. The CDR3 coding sequence is TGTGCCTGGCACTCAGGGGGTGGGGAGACCCAGTACTTC. Protein sequence: CAWHSGGGETQYF.

Ten or more counts support this clone. This specimen includes other DNA sequences encoding the same CDR3. The J gene is TRBJ2-3, the V gene TRBV10-3; tentatively, D is TRBD2 (6 bases). Deletions cut 8 bases from V and 2 bases from J, with 11 bases between. The CDR3 spans 13 residues. From germline, CDR1 is ENHRY and CDR2 SYGVKD. DNA of the CDR3: TGTGCCATCTTAGCGGTTAACACAGATACGCAGTATTTT. Its protein is CAILAVNTDTQYF.

This clone was found a few times. The chain employs TRBV28 and TRBJ2-6, with 10 bases identical to TRBD1. The V segment lost 3 bases and the J segment 0 bases; nucleotides outside the gene matches: 5. This CDR3 has 18 amino acids. The germline V gene encodes CDR1 MDHEN and CDR2 SYDVKM. CDR3 coding DNA: TGTGCCAGCAGTTTCTGGACAGGGGGGCTCTCTGGGGCCAACGTCCTGACTTTC. This encodes CASSFWTGGLSGANVLTF.

This clone has only a few counts. The rearrangement uses TRBV2 and TRBJ1-4; no definite D call. V was trimmed by 7 bases and J by 8 bases, leaving 11 bases between them. The CDR3 contains 12 residues. Germline-derived CDR1 and CDR2 are SNHLY and FYNNEI. The CDR3 sequence is CASTSSGEKLFF. In nucleotides, the CDR3 is TGTGCCAGCACTTCAAGCGGCGAAAAACTGTTTTTT.

This clone was seen more than once but under ten times. The V call is TRBV27, the J call TRBJ1-4, with D possibly TRBD1 on 5 matching bases. Trimming shortened V by 5 bases and J by 2 bases, and 15 bases separated the two germline ends. The CDR3 is made up of 16 amino acids. Germline CDR1 and CDR2: MNHEY and SMNVEV (reference sequence). DNA of the CDR3: TGTGCCAGCAGTCCACTCGGGGGTGGGACTAATGAAAAACTGTTTTTT. Its protein product is CASSPLGGGTNEKLFF.